The 27 T cell receptor beta chains listed next were all sequenced from one sample in a study of blood T cell repertoires in COVID-19. The table came from immunoSEQ multiplex PCR; TCRdb's copy has only in-frame clones and leaves some out. The table has around 100,000 clones, around 85% seen once. Sequenced: peripheral blood. These receptors all come from a woman between 65 and 79 years old with active or convalescent COVID-19.

This clone was counted between two and nine times. The rearrangement links TRBV14 to TRBJ1-2; D uncertain. V was shortened by 4 bases and J by 8 bases, with 20 bases between the two germline ends. The CDR3 sequence is 15 residues long. Per germline, CDR1 SGHDN and CDR2 FVKESK. In nucleotides, the CDR3 is TGTGCCAGCAGCCCCCAAAGGATGGCTTCGCGGGGCTACACCTTC. Its protein is CASSPQRMASRGYTF.

The chain joins TRBV2 to TRBJ1-6, with TRBD1 matching 9 bases. Germline trimming cut 6 bases from V and 10 bases from J; bases unmatched to any gene: 7. Germline V gene lookup returns CDR1 SNHLY and CDR2 FYNNEI. The CDR3 covers 14 residues. CDR3 nucleotides: TGTGCCAGCAGGAGGACAGGGGTCGGATCACCCCTCCACTTT. Its translation: CASRRTGVGSPLHF.

The chain uses TRBV30 and TRBJ2-7, with D tentatively TRBD1 (6 bases). V shed 1 base and J shed 3 bases, with 13 bases lying between them. The CDR3 length is 14 residues. Germline V gene sequence: CDR1 GTSNPN, CDR2 SVGIG (reference sequence). CDR3 DNA sequence: TGTGCCTGGAGTGATTTTTTAGGGGGCTACGAGCAGTACTTC. Translated, it gives CAWSDFLGGYEQYF.

This rearrangement joins TRBV3-1 (or the pseudogene TRBV3-2) to TRBJ2-5; possibly TRBD1 for D (6 bases). CDR1 is LGHDT and CDR2 is YNNKEL in the germline V gene (reference sequence). V was pared by 0 bases and J by 4 bases, with 6 bases between. The CDR3 covers 13 residues. The CDR3 DNA reads TGTGCCAGCAGCCAAGAAGGGGGAGAGACCCAGTACTTC. Amino acids: CASSQEGGETQYF.

The V call is TRBV16, the J call TRBJ1-5; D is uncertain. CDR1 is KGHSY and CDR2 is FQNENV in the germline V gene. Trimming shortened V by 5 bases and J by 4 bases, and 18 bases separated the two germline ends. This CDR3 contains 16 residues. In nucleotides, the CDR3 is TGTGCCAGCAGCTCCTCAACGGGATTAGGTAATCAGCCCCAGCATTTT. It specifies CASSSSTGLGNQPQHF.

V gene TRBV5-4 combines with J gene TRBJ2-1, with 7 bases matching TRBD2. With V trimmed by 1 base and J by 5 bases, 6 bases remained unmatched. CDR1 and CDR2 from the germline V gene are SGHNT and YYREEE (reference sequence). This CDR3 has 15 residues. The CDR3 sequence is CASSLPRTRNNEQFF. In nucleotides, the CDR3 is TGTGCCAGCAGCTTGCCACGGACTAGAAACAATGAGCAGTTCTTC.

The chain carries TRBV18 and TRBJ1-4, with unresolved D. Germline CDR1 KGHSH, CDR2 LQKENI. This CDR3 contains 14 residues. With 2 bases removed from V and 8 bases from J, the gap between germline ends came to 12 bases. CDR3 bases: TGTGCCAGCTCACCAAGGTTCGGGGAGGAAAAACTGTTTTTT. It codes for CASSPRFGEEKLFF.

The chain employs TRBV7-2 and TRBJ1-5; D gene unclear. Trimming left V 1 base short and J 2 bases short, with 12 bases between. CDR3 length: 16 amino acids. Germline V gene lookup returns CDR1 SGHTA and CDR2 FQGNSA. In nucleotides, the CDR3 is TGTGCCAGCAGCTTAGGTTCGGGGATCGGCAATCAGCCCCAGCATTTT. Protein: CASSLGSGIGNQPQHF. Looking up the rest from reference TRBV7-2 and TRBJ1-5 gives the full variable domain: GAGVSQSPSNKVTEKGKDVELRCDPISGHTALYWYRQSLGQGLEFLIYFQGNSAPDKSGLPSDRFSAERTGGSVSTLTIQRTQQEDSAVYLCASSLGSGIGNQPQHFGDGTRLSIL.

V and J are TRBV28 and TRBJ1-6, with 8 bases lining up with TRBD1. Germline values: CDR1 MDHEN, CDR2 SYDVKM. The junction had 22 bases not matched to a gene; V was cut back by 4 bases and J by 8 bases. This CDR3 spans 20 amino acids. The CDR3 sequence: CASSYPFGTGLTREHSPLHF. The CDR3 coding sequence is TGTGCCAGCAGTTACCCCTTCGGGACAGGACTCACAAGGGAGCATTCACCCCTCCACTTT.

V gene TRBV5-1 combines with J gene TRBJ2-2; TRBD2 aligns across 7 bases. The CDR3 runs 17 residues. The ends lost 0 bases at V and 2 bases at J; junction bases unmatched: 7. Germline assignment: CDR1 SGHRS and CDR2 YFSETQ. The CDR3 loop reads CASSLGSGLGNTGELFF. Written as DNA, the CDR3 is TGCGCCAGCAGCTTGGGATCAGGACTAGGAAACACCGGGGAGCTGTTTTTT.

The chain couples TRBV15 to TRBJ1-4; 7 bases fit TRBD1. Per the germline V gene, CDR1 is LNHNV and CDR2 is YYDKDF (reference sequence). V gave up 7 bases and J gave up 5 bases; unmatched junction bases: 10. The CDR3 extends over 15 amino acids. CDR3 sequence: CATTPDRVGNEKLFF. The CDR3 nucleotides read TGTGCCACCACACCCGACAGGGTCGGGAATGAAAAACTGTTTTTT.

This sequence joins TRBV21-1 and TRBJ2-2; TRBD2 was called by the table and not checked on the DNA. TRBV21-1 constitutes a pseudogene. The CDR3 is 14 residues long. The CDR3 loop reads CRKGRSRDTGELFF. CDR3 nucleotides: TGTCGGAAGGGTAGGTCGAGGGACACCGGGGAGCTGTTTTTT.

Only one count was recorded for this clone. V is TRBV18 and J is TRBJ1-6; 9 bases fit TRBD1. Looked up from germline, CDR1 is KGHSH and CDR2 is LQKENI. The CDR3 contains 15 residues. V lost 5 bases, J lost 10 bases, and 9 bases stayed unmatched. The CDR3 bases are TGTGCCAGCTCATATTTAGACAGGGGGGACTCACCCCTCCACTTT. It is translated as CASSYLDRGDSPLHF.

The chain links TRBV5-4 to TRBJ2-5, with D unclear. The ends were cut back, 3 bases at V and 4 bases at J, with 7 bases in the middle. In germline, CDR1 is SGHNT, CDR2 YYREEE (reference sequence). The CDR3 totals 12 residues. The CDR3 DNA reads TGTGCCAGCAGCTCTATAAGAGAGACCCAGTACTTC. Residues: CASSSIRETQYF.

The chain is built from TRBV9 and TRBJ2-5; possibly TRBD2 for D (6 bases). Per the germline V gene, CDR1 is SGDLS and CDR2 is YYNGEE. Trimming left V 0 bases short and J 2 bases short, with 14 bases between. The CDR3 contains 16 residues. The CDR3 sequence is CASSVAQGRRQETQYF. The CDR3 DNA reads TGTGCCAGCAGCGTAGCCCAAGGGAGGAGACAAGAGACCCAGTACTTC.

CDR3 sequence reads: CASSPQADRVIGELFF. CDR3 DNA: TGTGCCAGCTCACCACAGGCCGACAGGGTTATCGGGGAGCTGTTTTTT. This chain joins TRBV18 and TRBJ2-2; 7 bases fit TRBD1. The CDR3 loop spans 16 amino acids. In germline, CDR1 is KGHSH, CDR2 LQKENI. The V and J ends lost 1 base and 7 bases, in that order; junction bases with no gene match: 9.

The V gene is TRBV7-9, the J gene TRBJ1-6, with 7 bases aligning to TRBD1. The CDR3 consists of 16 residues. Germline values: CDR1 SEHNR, CDR2 FQNEAQ (reference sequence). The V segment lost 5 bases and the J segment 0 bases; nucleotides outside the gene matches: 4. The chain's CDR3 is CASSPDRNSYNSPLHF. CDR3 sequence (DNA): TGTGCCAGCAGCCCGGACAGGAACTCCTATAATTCACCCCTCCACTTT.

This rearrangement joins TRBV19 to TRBJ2-2, with D possibly TRBD2 on 6 matching bases. CDR1 is LNHDA, CDR2 SQIVND, per germline (reference sequence). The V gene lost 3 bases and the J gene lost 6 bases, with 11 bases spanning the gap. The CDR3 sequence is 14 residues long. CDR3 DNA sequence: TGTGCCAGTAGTATCGGGGGAGTTGCCGGGGAGCTGTTTTTT. Protein: CASSIGGVAGELFF. Complete variable domain (other parts from reference TRBV19 and TRBJ2-2): DGGITQSPKYLFRKEGQNVTLSCEQNLNHDAMYWYRQDPGQGLRLIYYSQIVNDFQKGDIAEGYSVSREKKESFPLTVTSAQKNPTAFYLCASSIGGVAGELFFGEGSRLTVL.

This chain joins TRBV28 and TRBJ1-5; 7 nucleotides align to TRBD1. J was trimmed by 3 bases and V by 7 bases; bases with no gene match: 9. The CDR3 is made up of 15 amino acids. Germline V gene data show CDR1 as MDHEN and CDR2 as SYDVKM. The CDR3 sequence: CASNLRGRNNQPQHF. CDR3 bases: TGTGCCAGCAACCTCAGGGGGAGGAACAATCAGCCCCAGCATTTT.

The V and J genes are TRBV19 and TRBJ1-5, with 7 bases matching TRBD1. CDR1 and CDR2 from the germline V gene are LNHDA and SQIVND (reference sequence). The V and J ends lost 10 bases and 4 bases, in that order; junction bases with no gene match: 10. CDR3 length: 14 residues. For the CDR3, the DNA is TGTGCCACCCCGACAGGGCGCAGGAATCAGCCCCAGCATTTT. Translated, it gives CATPTGRRNQPQHF.

The V and J genes are TRBV7-2 and TRBJ2-1; 9 bases match TRBD2. In germline, CDR1 is SGHTA, CDR2 FQGNSA. The CDR3 has 14 residues. With V trimmed by 10 bases and J by 4 bases, 8 bases remained unmatched. The CDR3 loop is CATKPGLAYNEQFF. The CDR3 DNA is TGTGCCACTAAACCGGGACTAGCTTACAATGAGCAGTTCTTC. Supplemented by reference TRBV7-2 and TRBJ2-1, the full variable domain reads GAGVSQSPSNKVTEKGKDVELRCDPISGHTALYWYRQSLGQGLEFLIYFQGNSAPDKSGLPSDRFSAERTGGSVSTLTIQRTQQEDSAVYLCATKPGLAYNEQFFGPGTRLTVL.

This clone was recorded only once. The gene calls are TRBV5-1 and TRBJ1-6; tentatively, D is TRBD1 (6 bases). This CDR3 region has 16 residues. V lost 2 bases and J 6 bases, leaving 15 bases between the germline ends. Germline V gene data show CDR1 as SGHRS and CDR2 as YFSETQ. The CDR3 region has the DNA TGCGCCAGCAGCTTTCAGGTCCAGGGGCGTAATTCACCCCTCCACTTT. It encodes CASSFQVQGRNSPLHF.

The chain links TRBV3-1 (or the pseudogene TRBV3-2) to TRBJ2-1; D gene ambiguous. Looked up from germline, CDR1 is LGHDT and CDR2 is YNNKEL (reference sequence). Trimming shortened V by 0 bases and J by 6 bases, and 9 bases separated the two germline ends. The CDR3 is made up of 14 amino acids. The CDR3 region has the DNA TGTGCCAGCAGCCAAGATAACACAATCAATGAGCAGTTCTTC. Its translation: CASSQDNTINEQFF.

The chain has TRBV12-1 and TRBJ1-1; the table's TRBD1 call for D was not verified on the DNA. TRBV12-1 is a listed pseudogene. CDR3 size: 16 residues. The CDR3 DNA reads as TGTGCCAGCAGCTTGGGACAGGGGAACGGGGACACTGAAGCTTTCTTT. The encoded protein is CASSLGQGNGDTEAFF.

The chain joins TRBV15 to TRBJ2-1; the match to TRBD2 covers 9 bases. V lost 6 bases to trimming and J lost 0 bases; unmatched junction nucleotides: 6. CDR3 length: 16 amino acids. Germline lookup yields CDR1 LNHNV and CDR2 YYDKDF (reference sequence). CDR3 amino acids: CATRPLAGSSYNEQFF. The CDR3, as DNA: TGTGCCACCAGGCCTCTAGCGGGGAGCTCCTACAATGAGCAGTTCTTC.

J is TRBJ2-5 and V is TRBV19; 8 bases line up with TRBD1. Germline assignment: CDR1 LNHDA and CDR2 SQIVND (reference sequence). The CDR3 is 14 residues long. V shed 4 bases, J shed 1 base, and the junction held 2 bases outside the gene matches. CDR3 sequence reads: CASSKDRVQETQYF. In DNA form, the CDR3 reads TGTGCCAGTAGTAAGGACAGGGTCCAAGAGACCCAGTACTTC.

Only one count was recorded for this clone. The chain carries TRBV10-2 and TRBJ2-5, with 12 bases matching TRBD2. Germline V lookup: CDR1 WSHSY, CDR2 SAAADI. V was clipped by 6 bases and J by 5 bases; unmatched bases: 10. The CDR3 covers 16 residues. The CDR3 nucleotides read TGCGCCAGCAGAGCGGGACTAGCGGGTCCGGGGGAGACCCAGTACTTC. Translation: CASRAGLAGPGETQYF.